This is a list of T cell receptor beta chains from one sample in a study of T cells in Graves' hyperthyroidism and ophthalmopathy. TCRdb ran MiXCR on the multiplex PCR reads and lists one entry per CDR3 protein. The table records roughly 520,000 distinct CDR3 sequences, roughly a quarter of them present only once. The specimen was blood. The receptors derive from a woman aged 30 to 39 with Graves' ophthalmopathy. Both conserved end residues are part of each CDR3. Fields, in order: V gene, CDR3 protein.

TRBV13	CASSERGQLSNTEAFF
TRBV7-9	CASSLTGNGYPF
TRBV7-8	CASRERWQQETQYF
TRBV19	CASSIGTRLSNQPQHF
TRBV28	CASKPGTGGWHSNQPQHF
TRBV20-1	CSARSWNYGYTF
TRBV5-1	CASRTTQGLWNTEAFF
TRBV27	CASSLLAGINQPQHF
TRBV15	CATSPLGQGAKNIKYF
TRBV6-2/TRBV6-3	CASSYYGTFIEQYF
TRBV27	CASSGQGATGELFF
TRBV4-1	CASSQDYLTEAFF
TRBV27	CASKLGTGATEAFF
TRBV6-2/TRBV6-3	CASSYTSGAQYF
TRBV12-3/TRBV12-4	CASSVLTGGETQYF